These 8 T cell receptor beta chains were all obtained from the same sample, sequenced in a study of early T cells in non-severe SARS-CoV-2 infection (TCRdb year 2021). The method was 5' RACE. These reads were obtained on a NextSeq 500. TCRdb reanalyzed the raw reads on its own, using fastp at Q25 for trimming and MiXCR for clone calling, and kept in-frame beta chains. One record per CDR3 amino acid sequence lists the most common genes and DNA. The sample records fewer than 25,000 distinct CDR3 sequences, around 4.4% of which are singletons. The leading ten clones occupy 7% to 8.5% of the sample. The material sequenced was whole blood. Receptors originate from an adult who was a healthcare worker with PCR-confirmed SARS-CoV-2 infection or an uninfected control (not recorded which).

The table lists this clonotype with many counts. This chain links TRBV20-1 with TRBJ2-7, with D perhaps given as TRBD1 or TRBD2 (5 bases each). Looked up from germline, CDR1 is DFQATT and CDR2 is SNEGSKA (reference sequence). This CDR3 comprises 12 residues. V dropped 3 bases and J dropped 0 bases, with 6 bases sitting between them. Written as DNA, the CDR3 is TGCAGTGCTAGCGGGGCCTCCTACGAGCAGTACTTC. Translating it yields CSASGASYEQYF.

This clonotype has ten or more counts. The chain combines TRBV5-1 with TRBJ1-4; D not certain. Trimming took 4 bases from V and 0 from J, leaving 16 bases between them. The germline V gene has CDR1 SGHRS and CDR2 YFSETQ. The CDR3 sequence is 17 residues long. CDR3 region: CASSPRVQTATNEKLFF. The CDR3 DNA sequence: TGCGCCAGCAGCCCGCGAGTTCAGACTGCAACTAATGAAAAACTGTTTTTT.

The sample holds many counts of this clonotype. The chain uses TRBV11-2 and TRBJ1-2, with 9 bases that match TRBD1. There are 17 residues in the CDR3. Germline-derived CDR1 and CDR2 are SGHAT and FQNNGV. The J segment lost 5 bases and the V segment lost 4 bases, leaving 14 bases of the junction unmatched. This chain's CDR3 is CASSSLPRQGGTYGYTF. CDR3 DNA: TGTGCCAGCAGCTCTCTTCCCCGACAGGGGGGCACGTATGGCTACACCTTC.

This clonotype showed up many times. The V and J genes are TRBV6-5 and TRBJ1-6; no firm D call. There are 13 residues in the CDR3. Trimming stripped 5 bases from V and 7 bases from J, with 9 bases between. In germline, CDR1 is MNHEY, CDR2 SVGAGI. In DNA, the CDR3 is TGTGCCAGCAGTATTACTCGGAATTCACCCCTCCACTTT. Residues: CASSITRNSPLHF.

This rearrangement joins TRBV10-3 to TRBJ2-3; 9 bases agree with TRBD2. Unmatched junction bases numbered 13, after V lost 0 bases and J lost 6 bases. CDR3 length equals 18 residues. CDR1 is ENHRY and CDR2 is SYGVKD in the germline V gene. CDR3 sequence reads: CAISESRQAGGQFDTQYF. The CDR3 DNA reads TGTGCCATCAGTGAGTCTCGGCAAGCGGGGGGCCAATTCGATACGCAGTATTTT.

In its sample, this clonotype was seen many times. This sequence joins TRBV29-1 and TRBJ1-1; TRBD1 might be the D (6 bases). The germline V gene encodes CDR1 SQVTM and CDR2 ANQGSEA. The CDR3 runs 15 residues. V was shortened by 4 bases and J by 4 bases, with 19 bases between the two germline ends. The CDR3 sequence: CSVAKDRWEGTEAFF. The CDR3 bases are TGCAGCGTTGCTAAAGACAGGTGGGAGGGCACTGAAGCTTTCTTT. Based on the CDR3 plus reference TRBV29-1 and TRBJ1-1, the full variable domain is SAVISQKPSRDICQRGTSLTIQCQVDSQVTMMFWYRQQPGQSLTLIATANQGSEATYESGFVIDKFPISRPNLTFSTLTVSNMSPEDSSIYLCSVAKDRWEGTEAFFGQGTRLTVV.

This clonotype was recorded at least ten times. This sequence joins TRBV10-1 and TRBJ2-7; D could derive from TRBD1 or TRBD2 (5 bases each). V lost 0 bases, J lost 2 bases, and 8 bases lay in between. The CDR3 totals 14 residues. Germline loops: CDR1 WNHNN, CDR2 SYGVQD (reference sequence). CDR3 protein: CASSESGETYEQYF. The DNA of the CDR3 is TGCGCCAGCAGTGAGTCGGGGGAGACCTACGAGCAGTACTTC.

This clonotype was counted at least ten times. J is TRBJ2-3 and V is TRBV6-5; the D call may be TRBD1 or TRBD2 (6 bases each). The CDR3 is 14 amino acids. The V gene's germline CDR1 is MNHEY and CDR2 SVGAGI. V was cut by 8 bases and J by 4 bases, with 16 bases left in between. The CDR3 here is CASAHVGGPDTQYF. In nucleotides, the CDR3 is TGTGCCAGCGCTCATGTCGGGGGCCCAGATACGCAGTATTTT.